A selection of T cell receptor beta chains follows, all from one sample in a study of PD-L1 blockade in urothelial cancer. Here immunoSEQ multiplex PCR was the method, and the copy in TCRdb shows in-frame clones only, minus some. The sample holds over 35,000 clones; 85% are singletons and the top ten take roughly 15%. The source material was PBMCs, sampled around atezolizumab (anti-PD-L1) treatment. Receptors were obtained from an elderly man with urothelial cancer. Both conserved end residues are part of each CDR3. Each record gives: D gene, V gene, J gene, clone size, CDR3 protein, CDR3 DNA. A D gene is named only where the DNA matches it firmly. Clone size is shown for a subset of rows, as once, few, many or a class of expanded clone.

d_gene: .
v_gene: TRBV11-3
j_gene: TRBJ2-3
abundance: once
CDR3aa: CASSLSTGRGDTQYF
CDR3nt: TGTGCCAGCAGCTTAAGTACAGGGAGAGGAGATACGCAGTATTTT

d_gene: .
v_gene: TRBV30
j_gene: TRBJ1-5
abundance: few
CDR3aa: CAWSVRESGQPQHF
CDR3nt: TGTGCCTGGAGTGTACGGGAAAGCGGTCAGCCCCAGCATTTT

d_gene: TRBD2
v_gene: TRBV25-1
j_gene: TRBJ2-2
abundance: .
CDR3aa: CASSESLAGTGELFF
CDR3nt: TGTGCCAGCAGTGAATCCTTAGCGGGAACCGGGGAGCTGTTTTTT

d_gene: TRBD2
v_gene: TRBV5-1
j_gene: TRBJ2-5
abundance: once
CDR3aa: CASAREGRYTQYF
CDR3nt: TGCGCCAGCGCACGGGAGGGCCGGTATACCCAGTACTTC

d_gene: TRBD2
v_gene: TRBV5-1
j_gene: TRBJ2-7
abundance: .
CDR3aa: CASSRSGGVSYEQYF
CDR3nt: TGCGCCAGCAGCCGTAGCGGGGGGGTCTCCTACGAGCAGTACTTC

d_gene: TRBD2
v_gene: TRBV10-3
j_gene: TRBJ2-3
abundance: .
CDR3aa: CAISELSGGSTDTQYF
CDR3nt: TGTGCCATCAGTGAGTTGAGCGGGGGGAGCACAGATACGCAGTATTTT

d_gene: TRBD2
v_gene: TRBV11-2
j_gene: TRBJ2-7
abundance: .
CDR3aa: CASSKTSGESYEQYF
CDR3nt: TGTGCCAGCAGCAAGACTAGCGGGGAATCCTACGAGCAGTACTTC

d_gene: .
v_gene: TRBV27
j_gene: TRBJ2-7
abundance: .
CDR3aa: CASSLFPSEYEQYF
CDR3nt: TGTGCCAGCAGTTTATTTCCTAGCGAGTACGAGCAGTACTTC

d_gene: TRBD2
v_gene: TRBV7-2
j_gene: TRBJ2-7
abundance: once
CDR3aa: CASSPPSGVYEQYF
CDR3nt: TGTGCCAGCAGCCCCCCTAGCGGGGTTTACGAGCAGTACTTC

d_gene: .
v_gene: TRBV18
j_gene: TRBJ2-2
abundance: .
CDR3aa: CASSPRGSERVNTGELFF
CDR3nt: TGTGCCAGCTCACCTCGAGGTAGCGAGAGGGTGAACACCGGGGAGCTGTTTTTT

d_gene: .
v_gene: TRBV2
j_gene: TRBJ1-3
abundance: .
CDR3aa: CASREGTRPGNTIYF
CDR3nt: TGTGCCAGCAGGGAGGGGACGCGCCCTGGAAACACCATATATTTT

d_gene: .
v_gene: TRBV28
j_gene: TRBJ2-5
abundance: .
CDR3aa: CASSGFSGVQETQYF
CDR3nt: TGTGCCAGCTCCGGCTTCTCAGGGGTCCAAGAGACCCAGTACTTC

d_gene: .
v_gene: TRBV7-2
j_gene: TRBJ2-3
abundance: .
CDR3aa: CASSLTHSGDTQYF
CDR3nt: TGTGCCAGCAGCTTAACGCACTCCGGAGATACGCAGTATTTT

d_gene: TRBD1
v_gene: TRBV6-6
j_gene: TRBJ2-7
abundance: .
CDR3aa: CASRSRDRVNEQYF
CDR3nt: TGTGCCTCGAGATCCCGGGACAGGGTGAACGAGCAGTACTTC

d_gene: .
v_gene: TRBV19
j_gene: TRBJ1-1
abundance: .
CDR3aa: CASSIGPGATEAFF
CDR3nt: TGTGCCAGTAGTATAGGCCCAGGGGCCACTGAAGCTTTCTTT

d_gene: .
v_gene: TRBV9
j_gene: TRBJ2-7
abundance: many
CDR3aa: CASSGADSAYEQYF
CDR3nt: TGTGCCAGCAGCGGAGCCGACTCCGCCTACGAGCAGTACTTC

d_gene: .
v_gene: TRBV29-1
j_gene: TRBJ1-1
abundance: once
CDR3aa: CSAGGPSKGTEAFF
CDR3nt: TGCAGCGCCGGAGGGCCATCGAAAGGCACTGAAGCTTTCTTT

d_gene: .
v_gene: TRBV9
j_gene: TRBJ2-6
abundance: .
CDR3aa: CASSSEGGANVLTF
CDR3nt: TGTGCCAGCAGCTCTGAGGGTGGGGCCAACGTCCTGACTTTC

d_gene: .
v_gene: TRBV11-2
j_gene: TRBJ1-1
abundance: .
CDR3aa: CASSLSGRNTEAFF
CDR3nt: TGTGCCAGCAGCTTATCTGGCAGGAACACTGAAGCTTTCTTT

d_gene: .
v_gene: TRBV9
j_gene: TRBJ2-3
abundance: .
CDR3aa: CASSVGPLTETSTDTQYF
CDR3nt: TGTGCCAGCAGCGTAGGGCCCCTGACTGAAACTAGCACAGATACGCAGTATTTT

d_gene: TRBD2
v_gene: TRBV7-2
j_gene: TRBJ2-1
abundance: .
CDR3aa: CASSAQLAGAFNEQFF
CDR3nt: TGTGCCAGCAGCGCACAACTAGCGGGGGCCTTCAATGAGCAGTTCTTC

d_gene: TRBD1
v_gene: TRBV7-9
j_gene: TRBJ2-7
abundance: .
CDR3aa: CASSSVDRALYEQYF
CDR3nt: TGTGCCAGCAGCTCGGTGGACAGGGCATTGTACGAGCAGTACTTC

d_gene: .
v_gene: TRBV4-1
j_gene: TRBJ2-5
abundance: .
CDR3aa: CASSLLPGLGGQETQYF
CDR3nt: TGCGCCAGCAGCCTCTTGCCGGGACTTGGGGGACAAGAGACCCAGTACTTC

d_gene: TRBD2
v_gene: TRBV30
j_gene: TRBJ2-1
abundance: .
CDR3aa: CAWSELAGVGYNEQFF
CDR3nt: TGTGCCTGGAGTGAACTAGCGGGAGTTGGCTACAATGAGCAGTTCTTC

d_gene: .
v_gene: TRBV7-2
j_gene: TRBJ2-7
abundance: few
CDR3aa: CASSLGGRYEQYF
CDR3nt: TGTGCCAGCAGCTTAGGGGGGCGCTACGAGCAGTACTTC

d_gene: .
v_gene: TRBV15
j_gene: TRBJ1-1
abundance: .
CDR3aa: CATSRDGRIVGMNTEAFF
CDR3nt: TGTGCCACCAGCAGAGATGGTCGAATTGTCGGGATGAACACTGAAGCTTTCTTT

d_gene: .
v_gene: TRBV28
j_gene: TRBJ1-2
abundance: .
CDR3aa: CASSSGTSDYGYTF
CDR3nt: TGTGCCAGCAGTTCCGGGACATCCGACTATGGCTACACCTTC

d_gene: TRBD2
v_gene: TRBV11-3
j_gene: TRBJ2-1
abundance: .
CDR3aa: CASSLGTSGSDEQFF
CDR3nt: TGTGCCAGCAGCCTTGGGACTAGCGGGAGTGATGAGCAGTTCTTC

d_gene: .
v_gene: TRBV9
j_gene: TRBJ2-5
abundance: .
CDR3aa: CASSVAVGGQETQYF
CDR3nt: TGTGCCAGCAGCGTAGCGGTAGGCGGGCAAGAGACCCAGTACTTC

d_gene: .
v_gene: TRBV7-4
j_gene: TRBJ1-5
abundance: .
CDR3aa: CASSPQIASSGGPGCNQPQHF
CDR3nt: TGTGCCAGCAGCCCCCAAATCGCTTCCTCGGGGGGGCCGGGTTGCAATCAGCCCCAGCATTTT

d_gene: .
v_gene: TRBV11-2
j_gene: TRBJ2-7
abundance: .
CDR3aa: CASSPQSGSTYEQYF
CDR3nt: TGTGCCAGCAGCCCCCAATCAGGCAGTACCTACGAGCAGTACTTC

d_gene: TRBD1
v_gene: TRBV2
j_gene: TRBJ2-3
abundance: .
CDR3aa: CASRADRGPADTQYF
CDR3nt: TGTGCCAGCAGAGCAGACAGGGGGCCAGCAGATACGCAGTATTTT

d_gene: .
v_gene: TRBV4-3
j_gene: TRBJ2-2
abundance: .
CDR3aa: CASSQARSATGDPNTGELFF
CDR3nt: TGCGCCAGCAGCCAAGCTAGGAGTGCGACAGGAGACCCGAACACCGGGGAGCTGTTTTTT

d_gene: TRBD1
v_gene: TRBV19
j_gene: TRBJ1-5
abundance: .
CDR3aa: CASSIRRQGGRQPQHF
CDR3nt: TGTGCCAGTAGTATACGTCGGCAGGGGGGTCGTCAGCCCCAGCATTTT

d_gene: TRBD1
v_gene: TRBV6-5
j_gene: TRBJ1-2
abundance: .
CDR3aa: CASSYTGTVYGYTF
CDR3nt: TGTGCCAGCAGTTACACAGGGACAGTCTATGGCTACACCTTC

d_gene: .
v_gene: TRBV5-1
j_gene: TRBJ2-3
abundance: .
CDR3aa: CASSLGARRADTQYF
CDR3nt: TGCGCCAGCAGCTTGGGCGCTCGGAGGGCAGATACGCAGTATTTT

d_gene: TRBD2
v_gene: TRBV5-5
j_gene: TRBJ2-7
abundance: .
CDR3aa: CASSLWSSGRYEQYF
CDR3nt: TGTGCCAGCAGCTTGTGGTCTAGCGGGCGCTACGAGCAGTACTTC

d_gene: .
v_gene: TRBV6-1
j_gene: TRBJ1-3
abundance: .
CDR3aa: CASSAQDRPGNTIYF
CDR3nt: TGTGCCAGCAGTGCCCAGGACAGACCTGGAAACACCATATATTTT

d_gene: TRBD2
v_gene: TRBV10-2
j_gene: TRBJ2-7
abundance: .
CDR3aa: CASRGGTSGYEQYF
CDR3nt: TGCGCCAGCAGGGGAGGGACTAGCGGCTACGAGCAGTACTTC

d_gene: TRBD2
v_gene: TRBV7-2
j_gene: TRBJ2-1
abundance: few
CDR3aa: CASSLTPISGRPYYNEQFF
CDR3nt: TGTGCCAGCAGCTTGACCCCCATTAGCGGGAGGCCCTACTACAATGAGCAGTTCTTC

d_gene: TRBD1
v_gene: TRBV7-9
j_gene: TRBJ2-1
abundance: few
CDR3aa: CASSLIRQGGRNEQFF
CDR3nt: TGTGCCAGCAGCTTAATCCGACAGGGGGGAAGAAATGAGCAGTTCTTC

d_gene: .
v_gene: TRBV29-1
j_gene: TRBJ2-7
abundance: .
CDR3aa: CSVDRGGEQYF
CDR3nt: TGCAGCGTTGATCGGGGAGGCGAGCAGTACTTC

d_gene: TRBD2
v_gene: TRBV6-5
j_gene: TRBJ2-1
abundance: .
CDR3aa: CASSLTSGSGNEQFF
CDR3nt: TGTGCCAGCAGTTTGACTAGCGGGAGTGGGAATGAGCAGTTCTTC

d_gene: TRBD1
v_gene: TRBV28
j_gene: TRBJ2-7
abundance: .
CDR3aa: CASSRPRQGSYEQYF
CDR3nt: TGTGCCAGCAGCCGACCAAGACAGGGCTCCTACGAGCAGTACTTC

d_gene: .
v_gene: TRBV5-1
j_gene: TRBJ2-2
abundance: .
CDR3aa: CASTSGNTGELFF
CDR3nt: TGCGCCAGCACATCAGGGAACACCGGGGAGCTGTTTTTT

d_gene: TRBD1
v_gene: TRBV6-6
j_gene: TRBJ2-7
abundance: medium-sized
CDR3aa: CASTLGQGLSYEQYF
CDR3nt: TGTGCCAGCACTCTCGGACAGGGGCTCTCCTACGAGCAGTACTTC

d_gene: .
v_gene: TRBV28
j_gene: TRBJ1-5
abundance: .
CDR3aa: CASTWGVQPQHF
CDR3nt: TGTGCCAGCACCTGGGGGGTACAGCCCCAGCATTTT

d_gene: .
v_gene: TRBV5-4
j_gene: TRBJ1-1
abundance: once
CDR3aa: CASSPRTVSTEAFF
CDR3nt: TGTGCCAGCAGCCCCAGGACAGTTTCTACTGAAGCTTTCTTT

d_gene: TRBD1
v_gene: TRBV11-3
j_gene: TRBJ2-5
abundance: .
CDR3aa: CASSLGGTGEETQYF
CDR3nt: TGTGCCAGCAGCTTAGGGGGGACAGGGGAAGAGACCCAGTACTTC

d_gene: .
v_gene: TRBV19
j_gene: TRBJ2-2
abundance: few
CDR3aa: CASSPKKLNTGELFF
CDR3nt: TGTGCCAGTAGTCCCAAAAAGCTTAACACCGGGGAGCTGTTTTTT

d_gene: TRBD1
v_gene: TRBV29-1
j_gene: TRBJ1-1
abundance: few
CDR3aa: CSVRRGLVNTEAFF
CDR3nt: TGCAGCGTTCGCAGGGGGCTGGTGAACACTGAAGCTTTCTTT

d_gene: .
v_gene: TRBV25-1
j_gene: TRBJ2-1
abundance: .
CDR3aa: CASSDPPGWVF
CDR3nt: TGTGCCAGCAGTGACCCCCCAGGGTGGGTCTTC

d_gene: TRBD1
v_gene: TRBV6-5
j_gene: TRBJ2-5
abundance: .
CDR3aa: CASSYFTGGRETQYF
CDR3nt: TGTGCCAGCAGTTACTTTACAGGGGGTAGGGAGACCCAGTACTTC

d_gene: TRBD2
v_gene: TRBV4-2
j_gene: TRBJ2-1
abundance: .
CDR3aa: CASRQGHSGVYNEQFF
CDR3nt: TGTGCCAGCAGACAAGGTCATAGCGGGGTCTACAATGAGCAGTTCTTC

d_gene: TRBD2
v_gene: TRBV11-2
j_gene: TRBJ2-7
abundance: .
CDR3aa: CASSLEAGGPYEQYF
CDR3nt: TGTGCCAGCAGCTTAGAGGCGGGAGGGCCCTACGAGCAGTACTTC

d_gene: .
v_gene: TRBV7-2
j_gene: TRBJ1-3
abundance: .
CDR3aa: CASSPSGGDSGNTIYF
CDR3nt: TGTGCCAGCAGCCCCTCCGGAGGGGACTCTGGAAACACCATATATTTT

d_gene: .
v_gene: TRBV14
j_gene: TRBJ1-2
abundance: .
CDR3aa: CASSPTTSYGYTF
CDR3nt: TGTGCCAGCAGCCCGACGACAAGCTATGGCTACACCTTC

d_gene: .
v_gene: TRBV19
j_gene: TRBJ2-7
abundance: .
CDR3aa: CASSAQGVFVHEQYF
CDR3nt: TGTGCCAGTAGTGCACAGGGCGTATTCGTCCACGAGCAGTACTTC